What follows are 26 T cell receptor beta chains derived from one specimen sequenced in a study of response to subunit inactivated influenza vaccine. One entry per CDR3 protein, called by TCRdb with MiXCR from the RT-PCR reads. The sample has about 520,000 distinct CDR3 sequences; roughly 7.9% are singletons. Sequenced material: PBMCs from blood, taken 23 to 25 months after vaccination. These receptors all come from a man aged 50 to 69 who received an inactivated influenza vaccine.

This clonotype has at least ten counts. The chain recombines TRBV20-1 with TRBJ2-3; 12 bases agree with TRBD2. Germline CDR1 reads DFQATT; CDR2 reads SNEGSKA (reference sequence). This CDR3 has 14 residues. V gave up 7 bases and J gave up 4 bases; unmatched junction bases: 6. In DNA form, the CDR3 reads TGCAGTGGCCGGGGACTAGCGGGCTCAGATACGCAGTATTTT. Residues: CSGRGLAGSDTQYF.

The gene calls are TRBV28 and TRBJ1-5, with D perhaps matching TRBD1 (6 bases). Germline V gives CDR1 MDHEN, CDR2 SYDVKM. V shed 4 bases and J shed 7 bases, with 14 bases lying between them. This CDR3 has 14 amino acids. CDR3 nucleotides: TGTGCCAGCAGTTCCCCCAGGGGCCGACAGCCCCAGCATTTT. As protein: CASSSPRGRQPQHF.

This clonotype was counted ten times or more. The J gene is TRBJ1-1, the V gene TRBV18, with 7 positions matching TRBD1. The germline CDR1 and CDR2 sequences are KGHSH and LQKENI. The CDR3 is 14 amino acids. V gave up 8 bases and J gave up 1 base; unmatched junction bases: 7. This chain's CDR3 is CASSPGTENTEAFF. In DNA form, the CDR3 reads TGTGCCAGCAGCCCCGGGACAGAGAACACTGAAGCTTTCTTT.

The chain is built from TRBV3-1 and TRBJ2-4, with a tentative D call TRBD1 (5 bases). CDR1 and CDR2 (germline): LGHDT, YNNKEL (reference sequence). This CDR3 region has 14 residues. Trimming removed 6 bases at V and 2 bases at J, with 11 bases between. CDR3 protein: CASRGPGTKNIQYF. CDR3 nucleotide sequence: TGTGCCAGCAGGGGGCCAGGAACCAAAAACATTCAGTACTTC.

This clonotype was counted a few times. The chain couples TRBV19 to TRBJ1-5; D might be TRBD1 (5 bases). Trimming cost V 7 bases and J 3 bases, with 19 bases left between them. The CDR3 is 16 amino acids. Germline assignment: CDR1 LNHDA and CDR2 SQIVND (reference sequence). CDR3 residues: CASNRPGGMVNQPQHF. CDR3 sequence (DNA): TGTGCCAGTAACCGTCCCGGGGGTATGGTCAATCAGCCCCAGCATTTT.

There are many counts of this clonotype. The CDR3 bases are TGTGCCAGCAGCCCGGGACTACTTTATAGCAATCAGCCCCAGCATTTT. The encoded protein is CASSPGLLYSNQPQHF. The chain carries TRBV7-2 and TRBJ1-5, with a tentative D call TRBD1 (5 bases). This CDR3 is 16 amino acids long. The germline V and J ends were trimmed by 5 bases and 0 bases, with 14 bases remaining between them. Germline CDR1 is SGHTA and CDR2 is FQGNSA.

This clonotype showed up just a few times. The chain links TRBV7-2 to TRBJ2-5; 8 bases are shared with TRBD2. Trimming at V came to 1 base and at J to 1 base, leaving 8 bases not matched to a gene. Germline loops: CDR1 SGHTA, CDR2 FQGNSA. The CDR3 loop spans 17 amino acids. The CDR3 loop reads CASSLGGLGSGQETQYF. CDR3 DNA: TGTGCCAGCAGCTTAGGGGGACTAGGTAGCGGCCAAGAGACCCAGTACTTC.

This clonotype was seen repeatedly, ten times or more. The chain carries TRBV29-1 and TRBJ2-7; D gene uncertain. The CDR3 length is 14 residues. The germline gives CDR1 SQVTM, CDR2 ANQGSEA. The V gene lost 2 bases and the J gene lost 0 bases, with 11 bases spanning the gap. In DNA, the CDR3 is TGCAGCGTTGAACCCGACTCGAGCTCCTACGAGCAGTACTTC. Its protein product is CSVEPDSSSYEQYF.

This clonotype appeared a few times. The chain recombines TRBV20-1 with TRBJ2-7; D is ambiguous. V lost 0 bases to trimming and J lost 3 bases, with 9 bases between them. Germline V gene data show CDR1 as DFQATT and CDR2 as SNEGSKA (reference sequence). This CDR3 contains 13 residues. CDR3 bases: TGCAGTGCTAGAGATCTGGATGACTACGAGCAGTACTTC. Amino acid sequence: CSARDLDDYEQYF.

The chain couples TRBV6-1 to TRBJ1-3; 8 nucleotides align to TRBD1. V was clipped by 6 bases and J by 3 bases; unmatched bases: 7. The germline V gene has CDR1 MNHNS and CDR2 SASEGT. This CDR3 is 15 amino acids long. In DNA form, the CDR3 reads TGTGCCAGCAGCGCAGGACAGGGATTTGGAAACACCATATATTTT. Its translation is CASSAGQGFGNTIYF.

This clonotype was found many times. The gene calls are TRBV12-3 or TRBV12-4 and TRBJ2-5, with 11 bases that match TRBD1. CDR3 length equals 14 residues. V trimming: 6 bases; J trimming: 5 bases; junction bases outside the gene matches: 5. DNA of the CDR3: TGTGCCAGCAGCAGGACAGGGGGCGCGGAGACCCAGTACTTC. Its protein is CASSRTGGAETQYF.

This clonotype was seen only a few times. The chain joins TRBV7-2 to TRBJ1-1; D is undetermined. V was trimmed by 2 bases and J by 7 bases, leaving 11 bases between them. The CDR3 contains 13 residues. Germline V gives CDR1 SGHTA, CDR2 FQGNSA. The DNA of the CDR3 is TGTGCCAGCAGCTTAAATCCGGAGGGTGAAGCTTTCTTT. It codes for CASSLNPEGEAFF. The whole variable domain, remainder taken from reference TRBV7-2 and TRBJ1-1, is GAGVSQSPSNKVTEKGKDVELRCDPISGHTALYWYRQSLGQGLEFLIYFQGNSAPDKSGLPSDRFSAERTGGSVSTLTIQRTQQEDSAVYLCASSLNPEGEAFFGQGTRLTVV.

This clonotype was counted a few times. V and J are TRBV29-1 and TRBJ2-3, with unresolved D. Germline-derived CDR1 and CDR2 are SQVTM and ANQGSEA. With 4 bases removed from V and 6 bases from J, the gap between germline ends came to 8 bases. The CDR3 loop spans 11 amino acids. CDR3 sequence reads: CSVVWGDTQYF. CDR3 in DNA: TGCAGCGTTGTTTGGGGTGATACGCAGTATTTT.

This chain connects TRBV11-1 to TRBJ2-3; 8 positions agree with TRBD2. The CDR3 totals 18 residues. Germline V lookup: CDR1 SGHAT, CDR2 FQDESV (reference sequence). Unmatched junction bases numbered 10, after V lost 2 bases and J lost 0 bases. Written as DNA, the CDR3 is TGTGCCAGCAGCTTATTGCGGGCGGGAGGCTCTAGCACAGATACGCAGTATTTT. Protein: CASSLLRAGGSSTDTQYF.

This clonotype was detected only a few times. V is TRBV12-3 or TRBV12-4 and J is TRBJ2-1; a possible D gene is TRBD1 (6 bases). The CDR3 extends over 14 amino acids. Trimming removed 5 bases from V and 2 bases from J, with 10 bases in between. The CDR3 DNA reads TGTGCCAGCAGTCGCCGGACAGCCTACAATGAGCAGTTCTTC. Its protein is CASSRRTAYNEQFF.

This clonotype occurred a few times. J is TRBJ1-6 and V is TRBV12-3 or TRBV12-4; D not resolved. The CDR3 loop spans 14 amino acids. Between the trimmed V and J ends, which lost 0 bases and 7 bases, there was a span of 7 bases. CDR3 coding DNA: TGTGCCAGCAGTTTAGCAAGCCCGAATTCACCCCTCCACTTT. This gives the protein CASSLASPNSPLHF.

This clonotype was picked up a small number of times. The chain recombines TRBV7-8 with TRBJ2-7, with D unresolved. Between the trimmed V and J ends, which lost 5 bases and 0 bases, there was a span of 8 bases. The CDR3 consists of 13 residues. Germline lookup yields CDR1 SGHVS and CDR2 FQNEAQ. Here the CDR3 DNA reads TGTGCCAGCAGCAACCCCAGCTCCTACGAGCAGTACTTC. This gives the protein CASSNPSSYEQYF. The whole variable domain, remainder taken from reference TRBV7-8 and TRBJ2-7, is GAGVSQSPRYKVAKRGQDVALRCDPISGHVSLFWYQQALGQGPEFLTYFQNEAQLDKSGLPSDRFFAERPEGSVSTLKIQRTQQEDSAVYLCASSNPSSYEQYFGPGTRLTVT.

The chain is built from TRBV7-2 and TRBJ2-3; 10 nucleotides line up with TRBD2. CDR3 length: 16 residues. V gave up 2 bases and J gave up 5 bases; unmatched junction bases: 7. Germline V gene sequence: CDR1 SGHTA, CDR2 FQGNSA. The CDR3 loop is CASSLSTSGVLDTQYF. The DNA of the CDR3 is TGTGCCAGCAGCTTATCAACTAGCGGGGTGCTAGATACGCAGTATTTT. The full variable domain, completed using reference TRBV7-2 and TRBJ2-3, is GAGVSQSPSNKVTEKGKDVELRCDPISGHTALYWYRQSLGQGLEFLIYFQGNSAPDKSGLPSDRFSAERTGGSVSTLTIQRTQQEDSAVYLCASSLSTSGVLDTQYFGPGTRLTVL.

In this sample, this clonotype turned up a few times. The chain combines TRBV12-3 or TRBV12-4 with TRBJ2-7, with TRBD2 matching over 12 bases. The CDR3 sequence is 16 residues long. V was clipped by 3 bases and J by 2 bases; unmatched bases: 5. The CDR3 here is CASSLVTSGRPYEQYF. Here the CDR3 DNA reads TGTGCCAGCAGTTTGGTTACTAGCGGGAGGCCCTACGAGCAGTACTTC.

V usage is TRBV12-3 or TRBV12-4 and J usage is TRBJ2-2, with 7 positions matching TRBD1. This CDR3 has 18 residues. The V segment lost 3 bases and the J segment 0 bases; nucleotides outside the gene matches: 10. CDR3 sequence (DNA): TGTGCCAGCAGTTTTAGGTTTAGGGGGCGTCCGAACACCGGGGAGCTGTTTTTT. This gives the protein CASSFRFRGRPNTGELFF.

The chain recombines TRBV5-5 with TRBJ1-6; D is ambiguous. The CDR3 spans 15 residues. V was trimmed by 0 bases and J by 7 bases, leaving 11 bases between them. Germline V CDR1 and CDR2: SGHKS, YYEKEE (reference sequence). Written as DNA, the CDR3 is TGTGCCAGCAGCTTGGGGTGGATACCCAATTCACCCCTCCACTTT. Translation gives CASSLGWIPNSPLHF.

This clonotype was counted a few times. This sequence joins TRBV6-2 or TRBV6-3 and TRBJ2-5, with a weak D call TRBD1 (6 bases). The CDR3 is 14 residues long. Germline values: CDR1 MNHEY, CDR2 SVGEGT. V gave up 5 bases and J gave up 5 bases, with 15 bases separating them. This CDR3 is CASSPRQDWETQYF. The CDR3 nucleotides read TGTGCCAGCAGTCCCAGACAGGATTGGGAGACCCAGTACTTC.

Only a few counts were recorded for this clonotype. The rearrangement links TRBV7-8 to TRBJ2-7; D gene ambiguous. Germline V gene data show CDR1 as SGHVS and CDR2 as FQNEAQ. The CDR3 totals 13 residues. Trimming took off 3 bases at V and 4 bases at J, with 10 bases between the two ends. The CDR3 spells CASSFGLGYEQYF. As DNA, the CDR3 is TGTGCCAGCAGCTTCGGTTTGGGTTACGAGCAGTACTTC.

This clonotype has a handful of counts. The rearrangement joins TRBV9 to TRBJ2-3; D possibly matches TRBD1 or TRBD2 (6 bases each). Trimming pared 0 bases from V and 2 bases from J, leaving 10 bases between. Germline V gives CDR1 SGDLS, CDR2 YYNGEE. The CDR3 covers 15 residues. The CDR3 nucleotides are TGTGCCAGCAGCGTAGCGGGGGCAGACACAGATACGCAGTATTTT. Protein sequence: CASSVAGADTDTQYF. Full variable domain (outside the CDR3, taken from reference TRBV9 and TRBJ2-3): DSGVTQTPKHLITATGQRVTLRCSPRSGDLSVYWYQQSLDQGLQFLIQYYNGEERAKGNILERFSAQQFPDLHSELNLSSLELGDSALYFCASSVAGADTDTQYFGPGTRLTVL.

There are a few counts of this clonotype. The rearrangement links TRBV12-3 or TRBV12-4 to TRBJ2-1; TRBD2 aligns across 7 bases. The CDR3 has 12 amino acids. The V gene end was trimmed by 4 bases and the J gene end by 14 bases; junction bases not matched to a gene: 8. CDR3 sequence: CASSSQLARKFF. The CDR3 DNA is TGTGCCAGCAGTTCCCAACTAGCGCGGAAGTTCTTC.

This clonotype was observed once. The chain joins TRBV7-2 to TRBJ1-2; D is ambiguous. This CDR3 has 12 amino acids. V lost 4 bases, J lost 7 bases, and 10 bases lay in between. The V gene's germline CDR1 is SGHTA and CDR2 FQGNSA. The CDR3 DNA sequence: TGTGCCAGCAGCTCGGACCGGATTGGCTACACCTTC. Translating it yields CASSSDRIGYTF.